These 10 T cell receptor beta chains share one sample of origin, sequenced in a study of cytomegalovirus exposure and HLA in healthy donors. In the PCR, 60 Vbeta and 13 Jbeta primers were used. Profiled with immunoSEQ multiplex PCR; TCRdb holds only in-frame clones, not every one. The sample lists about 180,000 clones, almost 80% seen once, with about 1.3% in the top ten. The sample taken for sequencing was PBMCs. All receptors come from a man aged 25 to 45 in good health and CMV-seronegative.

The rearrangement joins TRBV19 to TRBJ2-1, with 9 bases identical to TRBD2. Germline-derived CDR1 and CDR2 are LNHDA and SQIVND (reference sequence). With 3 bases clipped from V and 8 bases from J, the junction kept 5 bases outside the gene matches. The CDR3 runs 14 residues. The CDR3 protein is CASSIGGGVDEQFF. CDR3 in DNA: TGTGCCAGTAGTATCGGCGGGGGGGTGGATGAGCAGTTCTTC.

The chain has TRBV18 and TRBJ2-4; the match to TRBD2 covers 10 bases. The germline gives CDR1 KGHSH, CDR2 LQKENI. The length of the CDR3 is 16 residues. V lost 6 bases and J lost 3; bases outside the gene matches: 8. This chain's CDR3 is CASSPKREGDKNIQYF. CDR3 nucleotide sequence: TGTGCCAGCTCTCCTAAGCGGGAGGGGGACAAAAACATTCAGTACTTC.

The chain employs TRBV30 and TRBJ1-1; D possibly corresponds to TRBD1 (6 bases). Trimming removed 3 bases at V and 4 bases at J, with 6 bases between. The CDR3 is made up of 11 amino acids. Germline V gives CDR1 GTSNPN, CDR2 SVGIG (reference sequence). CDR3 loop: CAWSRGTEAFF. In DNA, the CDR3 is TGTGCCTGGAGCAGGGGCACTGAAGCTTTCTTT.

This clone came up once. The chain recombines TRBV10-3 with TRBJ1-2, with 8 bases that match TRBD1. The germline V gene has CDR1 ENHRY and CDR2 SYGVKD. The trim removed 0 bases at V and 4 bases at J, leaving 10 bases unmatched. The CDR3 has 17 residues. The CDR3 is CAISESGQGISTYGYTF. The CDR3 nucleotides read TGTGCCATCAGTGAGTCTGGACAGGGAATATCTACCTATGGCTACACCTTC.

In its sample, this clone was seen a few times. The chain has TRBV4-3 and TRBJ1-3, with D unresolved. Germline V gives CDR1 LGHNA, CDR2 YSLEER. This CDR3 has 15 residues. Trimming left V 0 bases short and J 3 bases short, with 9 bases between. The chain's CDR3 is CASSQDLTVGNTIYF. The CDR3 DNA sequence: TGCGCCAGCAGCCAAGATCTAACAGTTGGAAACACCATATATTTT.

This chain links TRBV7-9 with TRBJ2-7; 8 bases agree with TRBD1. Trimming took 5 bases from V and 2 from J; bases not matched to a gene: 8. This CDR3 is 15 amino acids long. CDR1 and CDR2 from the germline V gene are SEHNR and FQNEAQ (reference sequence). The CDR3 spells CASSPGQGLPYEQYF. The DNA for the CDR3 is TGTGCCAGCAGCCCAGGACAGGGACTCCCCTACGAGCAGTACTTC.

The chain joins TRBV5-4 to TRBJ2-2; 9 bases map to TRBD2. With 1 base clipped from V and 5 bases from J, the junction kept 3 bases outside the gene matches. Germline CDR1 SGHNT, CDR2 YYREEE (reference sequence). This CDR3 is built from 15 residues. CDR3 in amino acids: CASSLISGGTGELFF. CDR3 coding DNA: TGTGCCAGCAGCTTGATAAGCGGGGGGACCGGGGAGCTGTTTTTT.

V gene TRBV30 combines with J gene TRBJ1-6, with D uncertain. V was trimmed by 1 base and J by 8 bases, leaving 15 bases between them. This CDR3 has 15 amino acids. Germline V gene sequence: CDR1 GTSNPN, CDR2 SVGIG (reference sequence). DNA for the CDR3: TGTGCCTGGAGTGAGGGCGGGCCGAACGATTCACCCCTCCACTTT. This translates into CAWSEGGPNDSPLHF.

A few counts support this clone. The chain couples TRBV10-2 to TRBJ2-5; TRBD1 agrees at 7 bases. The CDR3 runs to 14 residues. V gave up 5 bases and J gave up 1 base; unmatched junction bases: 4. Germline CDR1 WSHSY, CDR2 SAAADI. This CDR3 is CASSYGTAQETQYF. For the CDR3, the DNA is TGCGCCAGCAGTTACGGGACAGCCCAAGAGACCCAGTACTTC.

This chain links TRBV12-5 with TRBJ1-3; no firm D call. The CDR3 is 14 amino acids. CDR1 LGHNT and CDR2 FRNRAP come from the germline V gene. Trimming shortened V by 9 bases and J by 0 bases, and 12 bases separated the two germline ends. CDR3 nucleotides: TGTGCTAGCAACGGTTCACTCTCTGGAAACACCATATATTTT. This sequence encodes CASNGSLSGNTIYF.